This T cell receptor (beta chain) was identified during a study of graft-versus-host responses after intestinal transplantation. Turning to the study itself: Induction using anti-thymocyte globulin, followed by tacrolimus and steroids for 3 to 4 years, was given to all recipients.

Note on this clone: Its antigen is still unknown.

Clones were sequenced by immunoSEQ multiplex PCR, and TCRdb holds only the in-frame ones, with some missing. The table lists under 90,000 clones, approximately 90% of them singletons. Study conclusions and caveats: Peak circulating GvH clone levels tracked with early post-transplant HvG declines.

This sequence was found in a human donor who was the organ donor for an intestinal transplant. This material consisted of unstimulated CD4+ T cells sorted from spleen or lymph node cells, taken before transplant.

The CDR3: CASGLEISRDFSYEQYF. CDR3 DNA: TGTGCTAGTGGTTTAGAGATCTCCCGGGACTTCTCCTACGAGCAGTACTTC. The chain carries TRBV12-5 and TRBJ2-7; perhaps TRBD2 as D (6 bases). Germline CDR1 and CDR2: LGHNT and FRNRAP. This CDR3 contains 17 residues. V was clipped by 3 bases and J by 0 bases, with 18 bases between them.